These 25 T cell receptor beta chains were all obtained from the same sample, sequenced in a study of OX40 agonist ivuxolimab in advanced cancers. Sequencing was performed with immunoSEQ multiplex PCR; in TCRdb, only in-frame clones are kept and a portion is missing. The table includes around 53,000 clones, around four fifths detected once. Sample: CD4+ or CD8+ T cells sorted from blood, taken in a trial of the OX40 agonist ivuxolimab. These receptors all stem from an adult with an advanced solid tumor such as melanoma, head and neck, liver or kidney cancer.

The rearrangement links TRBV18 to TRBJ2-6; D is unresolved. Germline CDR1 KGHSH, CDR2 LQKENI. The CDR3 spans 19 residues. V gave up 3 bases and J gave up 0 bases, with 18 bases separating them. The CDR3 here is CASSPMGGLLFSGANVLTF. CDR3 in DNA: TGTGCCAGCTCACCCATGGGCGGCCTACTATTCTCTGGGGCCAACGTCCTGACTTTC.

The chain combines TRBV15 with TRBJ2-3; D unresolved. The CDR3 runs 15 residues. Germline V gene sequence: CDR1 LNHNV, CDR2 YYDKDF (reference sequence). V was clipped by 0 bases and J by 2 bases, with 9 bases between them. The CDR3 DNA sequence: TGTGCCACCAGCAGAGATAGCCAGTCCACAGATACGCAGTATTTT. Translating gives CATSRDSQSTDTQYF.

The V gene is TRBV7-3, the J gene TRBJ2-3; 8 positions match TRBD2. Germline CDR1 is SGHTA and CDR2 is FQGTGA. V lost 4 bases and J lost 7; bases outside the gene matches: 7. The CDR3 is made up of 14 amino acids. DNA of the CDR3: TGTGCCAGCAGCTCAATTAGCGGGGATCATACGCAGTATTTT. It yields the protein CASSSISGDHTQYF.

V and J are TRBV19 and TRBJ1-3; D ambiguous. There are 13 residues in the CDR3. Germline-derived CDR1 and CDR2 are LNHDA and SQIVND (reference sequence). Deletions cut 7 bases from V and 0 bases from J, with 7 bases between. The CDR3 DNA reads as TGTGCCAGTAATCGGGGCTCTGGAAACACCATATATTTT. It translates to CASNRGSGNTIYF.

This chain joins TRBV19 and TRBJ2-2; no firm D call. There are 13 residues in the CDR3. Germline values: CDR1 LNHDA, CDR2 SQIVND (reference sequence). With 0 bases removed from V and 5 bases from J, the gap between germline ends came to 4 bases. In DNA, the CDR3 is TGTGCCAGTAGTATAGAGGGTACCGGGGAGCTGTTTTTT. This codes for CASSIEGTGELFF.

The CDR3 bases are TGTGCCAGTAGAACCGGACAGGGCAGAGGGAACACTGAAGCTTTCTTT. This gives the protein CASRTGQGRGNTEAFF. This chain connects TRBV19 to TRBJ1-1; the match to TRBD1 covers 8 bases. CDR3 length equals 16 residues. V gave up 6 bases and J gave up 1 base; unmatched junction bases: 10. Per germline, CDR1 LNHDA and CDR2 SQIVND (reference sequence).

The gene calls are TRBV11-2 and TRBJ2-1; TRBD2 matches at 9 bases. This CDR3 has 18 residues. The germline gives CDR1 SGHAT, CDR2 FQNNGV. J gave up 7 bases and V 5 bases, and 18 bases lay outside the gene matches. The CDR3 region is CASSPGGESGRNGNEQFF. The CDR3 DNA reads TGTGCCAGCAGCCCAGGAGGAGAAAGCGGGAGGAATGGTAATGAGCAGTTCTTC.

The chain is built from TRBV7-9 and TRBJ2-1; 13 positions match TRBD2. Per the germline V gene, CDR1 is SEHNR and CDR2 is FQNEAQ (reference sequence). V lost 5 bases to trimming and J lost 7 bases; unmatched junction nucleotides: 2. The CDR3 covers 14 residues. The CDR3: CASSPTSGGNEQFF. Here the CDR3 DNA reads TGTGCCAGCAGCCCGACTAGCGGGGGGAATGAGCAGTTCTTC.

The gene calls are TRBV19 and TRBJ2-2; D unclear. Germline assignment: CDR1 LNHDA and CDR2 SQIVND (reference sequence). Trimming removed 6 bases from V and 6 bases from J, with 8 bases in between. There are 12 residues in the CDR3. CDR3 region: CASRKSAGELFF. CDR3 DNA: TGTGCCAGTAGAAAGAGCGCCGGGGAGCTGTTTTTT.

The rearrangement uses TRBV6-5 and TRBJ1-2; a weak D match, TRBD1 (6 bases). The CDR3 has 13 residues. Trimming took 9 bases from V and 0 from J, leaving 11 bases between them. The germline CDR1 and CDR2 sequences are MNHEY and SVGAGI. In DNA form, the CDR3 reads TGTGCCAGACAGGGCGTAGCTAACTATGGCTACACCTTC. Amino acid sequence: CARQGVANYGYTF.

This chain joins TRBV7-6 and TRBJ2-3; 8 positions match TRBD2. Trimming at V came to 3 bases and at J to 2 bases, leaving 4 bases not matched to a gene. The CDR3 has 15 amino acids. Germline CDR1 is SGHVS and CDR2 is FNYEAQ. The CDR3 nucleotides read TGTGCCAGCAGCTTTGCGGGAGGAACCACAGATACGCAGTATTTT. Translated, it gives CASSFAGGTTDTQYF.

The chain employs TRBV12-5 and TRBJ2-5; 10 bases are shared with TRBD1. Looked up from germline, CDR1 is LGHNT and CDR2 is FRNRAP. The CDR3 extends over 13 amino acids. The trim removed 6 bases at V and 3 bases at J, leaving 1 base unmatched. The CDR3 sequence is CASGGQGEETQYF. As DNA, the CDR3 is TGTGCTAGTGGCGGACAGGGGGAAGAGACCCAGTACTTC.

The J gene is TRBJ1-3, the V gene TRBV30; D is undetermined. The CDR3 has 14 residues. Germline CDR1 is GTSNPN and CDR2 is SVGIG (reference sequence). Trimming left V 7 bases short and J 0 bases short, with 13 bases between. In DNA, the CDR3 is TGTGCCTCGTCCTTACTTAGCTCTGGAAACACCATATATTTT. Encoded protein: CASSLLSSGNTIYF. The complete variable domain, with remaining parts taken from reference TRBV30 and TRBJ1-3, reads SQTIHQWPATLVQPVGSPLSLECTVEGTSNPNLYWYRQAAGRGLQLLFYSVGIGQISSEVPQNLSASRPQDRQFILSSKKLLLSDSGFYLCASSLLSSGNTIYFGEGSWLTVV.

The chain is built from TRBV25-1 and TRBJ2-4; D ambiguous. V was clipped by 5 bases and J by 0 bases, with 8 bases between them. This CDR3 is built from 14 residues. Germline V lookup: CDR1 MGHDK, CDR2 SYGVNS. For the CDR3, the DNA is TGTGCCAGCAGTAGTGGGGTAGCCAAAAACATTCAGTACTTC. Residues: CASSSGVAKNIQYF.

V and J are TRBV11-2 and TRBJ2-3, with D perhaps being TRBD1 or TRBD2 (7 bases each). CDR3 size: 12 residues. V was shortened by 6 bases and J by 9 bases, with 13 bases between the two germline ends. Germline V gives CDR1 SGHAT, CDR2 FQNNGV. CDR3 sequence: CASSSGGGTQYF. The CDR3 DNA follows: TGTGCCAGCAGTTCAGGGGGGGGGACGCAGTATTTT.

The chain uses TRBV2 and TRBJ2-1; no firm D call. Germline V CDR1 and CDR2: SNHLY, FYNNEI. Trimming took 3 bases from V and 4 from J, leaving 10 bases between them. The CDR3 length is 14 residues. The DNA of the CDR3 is TGTGCCAGCAGTGATTCTTTTAGGTACAATGAGCAGTTCTTC. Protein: CASSDSFRYNEQFF.

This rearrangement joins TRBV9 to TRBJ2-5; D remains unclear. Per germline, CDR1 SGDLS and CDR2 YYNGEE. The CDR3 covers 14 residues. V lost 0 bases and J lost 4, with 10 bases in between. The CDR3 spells CASSVDLTLETQYF. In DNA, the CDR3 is TGTGCCAGCAGCGTAGATCTCACCCTAGAGACCCAGTACTTC. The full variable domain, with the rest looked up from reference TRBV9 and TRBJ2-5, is DSGVTQTPKHLITATGQRVTLRCSPRSGDLSVYWYQQSLDQGLQFLIQYYNGEERAKGNILERFSAQQFPDLHSELNLSSLELGDSALYFCASSVDLTLETQYFGPGTRLLVL.

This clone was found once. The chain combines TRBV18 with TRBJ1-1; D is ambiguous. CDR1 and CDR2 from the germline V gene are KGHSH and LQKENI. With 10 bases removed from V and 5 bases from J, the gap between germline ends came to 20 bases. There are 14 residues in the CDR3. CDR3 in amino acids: CATEGLGMDTEAFF. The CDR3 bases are TGTGCCACCGAGGGCCTGGGGATGGATACTGAAGCTTTCTTT.

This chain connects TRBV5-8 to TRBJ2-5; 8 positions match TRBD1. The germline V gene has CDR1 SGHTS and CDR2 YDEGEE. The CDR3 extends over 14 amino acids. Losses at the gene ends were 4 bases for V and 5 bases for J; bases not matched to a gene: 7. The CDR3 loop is CASSPRTGTETQYF. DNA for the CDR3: TGTGCCAGCAGCCCCCGGACAGGGACGGAGACCCAGTACTTC.

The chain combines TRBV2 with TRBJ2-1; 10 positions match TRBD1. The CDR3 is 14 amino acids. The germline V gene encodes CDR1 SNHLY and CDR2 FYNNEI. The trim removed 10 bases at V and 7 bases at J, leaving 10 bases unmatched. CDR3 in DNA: TGTGCCATCCCCCGGGACAGGGGAGAAAATGAGCAGTTCTTC. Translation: CAIPRDRGENEQFF.

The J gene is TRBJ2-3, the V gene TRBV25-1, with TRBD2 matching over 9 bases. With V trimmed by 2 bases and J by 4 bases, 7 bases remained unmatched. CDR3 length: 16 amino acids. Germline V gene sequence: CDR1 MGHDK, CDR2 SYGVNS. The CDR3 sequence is CASSEVLRGGSDTQYF. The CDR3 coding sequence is TGTGCCAGCAGTGAAGTACTGCGGGGGGGCTCAGATACGCAGTATTTT. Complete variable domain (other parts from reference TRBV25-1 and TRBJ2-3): EADIYQTPRYLVIGTGKKITLECSQTMGHDKMYWYQQDPGMELHLIHYSYGVNSTEKGDLSSESTVSRIRTEHFPLTLESARPSHTSQYLCASSEVLRGGSDTQYFGPGTRLTVL.

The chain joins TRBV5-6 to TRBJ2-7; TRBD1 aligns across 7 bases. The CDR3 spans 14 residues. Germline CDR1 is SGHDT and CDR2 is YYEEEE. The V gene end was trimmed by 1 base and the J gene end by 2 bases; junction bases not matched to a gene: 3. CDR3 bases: TGTGCCAGCAGCTTGAGACAGGGCCCCTACGAGCAGTACTTC. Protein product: CASSLRQGPYEQYF.

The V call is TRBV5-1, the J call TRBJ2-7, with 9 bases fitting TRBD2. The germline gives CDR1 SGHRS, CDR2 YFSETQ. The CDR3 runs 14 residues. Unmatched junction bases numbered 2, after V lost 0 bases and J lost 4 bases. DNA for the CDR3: TGCGCCAGCAGCTTGGAGACTAGCGGTTACGAGCAGTACTTC. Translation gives CASSLETSGYEQYF.

CDR3 sequence: CASSWTSGTYNEQFF. The CDR3 DNA follows: TGTGCCAGCAGCTGGACTAGCGGGACATACAATGAGCAGTTCTTC. The chain employs TRBV7-3 and TRBJ2-1; 12 bases are a match to TRBD2. Trimming at V came to 4 bases and at J to 4 bases, leaving 2 bases not matched to a gene. This CDR3 has 15 residues. CDR1 and CDR2 from the germline V gene are SGHTA and FQGTGA. Filled out from reference TRBV7-3 and TRBJ2-1, the complete variable domain reads GAGVSQTPSNKVTEKGKYVELRCDPISGHTALYWYRQSLGQGPEFLIYFQGTGAADDSGLPNDRFFAVRPEGSVSTLKIQRTERGDSAVYLCASSWTSGTYNEQFFGPGTRLTVL.

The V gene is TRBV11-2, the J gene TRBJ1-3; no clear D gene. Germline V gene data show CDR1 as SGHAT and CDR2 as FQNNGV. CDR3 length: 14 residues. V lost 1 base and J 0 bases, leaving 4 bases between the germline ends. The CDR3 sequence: CASSLVGSGNTIYF. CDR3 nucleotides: TGTGCCAGCAGCTTAGTCGGCTCTGGAAACACCATATATTTT.